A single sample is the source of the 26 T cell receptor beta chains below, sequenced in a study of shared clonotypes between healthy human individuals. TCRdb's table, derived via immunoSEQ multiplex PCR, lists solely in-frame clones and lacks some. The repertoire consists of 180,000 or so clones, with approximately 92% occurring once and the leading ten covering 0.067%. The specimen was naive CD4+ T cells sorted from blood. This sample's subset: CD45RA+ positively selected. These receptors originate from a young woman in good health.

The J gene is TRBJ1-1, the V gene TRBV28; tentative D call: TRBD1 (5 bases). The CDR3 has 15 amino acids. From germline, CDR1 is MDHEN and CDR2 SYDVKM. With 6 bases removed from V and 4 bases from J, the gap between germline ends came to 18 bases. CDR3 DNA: TGTGCCAGCAGGGCAGGACGGTTGGGGACCACTGAAGCTTTCTTT. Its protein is CASRAGRLGTTEAFF.

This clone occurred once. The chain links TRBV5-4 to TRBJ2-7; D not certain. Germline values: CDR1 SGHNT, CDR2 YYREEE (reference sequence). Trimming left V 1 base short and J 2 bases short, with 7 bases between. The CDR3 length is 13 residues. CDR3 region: CASSLKGPYEQYF. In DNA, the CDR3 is TGTGCCAGCAGCTTGAAGGGTCCCTACGAGCAGTACTTC.

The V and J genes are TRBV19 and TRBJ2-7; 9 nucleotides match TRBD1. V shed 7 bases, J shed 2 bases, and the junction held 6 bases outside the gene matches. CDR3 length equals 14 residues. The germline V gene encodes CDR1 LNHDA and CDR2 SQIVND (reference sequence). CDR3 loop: CASKEDRGTYEQYF. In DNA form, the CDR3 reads TGTGCCAGTAAAGAGGACAGGGGAACCTACGAGCAGTACTTC.

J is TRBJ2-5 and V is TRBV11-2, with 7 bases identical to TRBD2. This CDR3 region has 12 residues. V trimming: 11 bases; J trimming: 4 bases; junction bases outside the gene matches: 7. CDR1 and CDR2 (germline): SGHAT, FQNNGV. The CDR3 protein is CAGGDQPETQYF. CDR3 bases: TGTGCCGGGGGGGATCAGCCAGAGACCCAGTACTTC.

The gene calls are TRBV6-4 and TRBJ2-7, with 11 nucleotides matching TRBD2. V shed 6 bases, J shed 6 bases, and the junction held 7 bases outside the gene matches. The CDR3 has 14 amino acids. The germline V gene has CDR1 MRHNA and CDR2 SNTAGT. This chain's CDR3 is CASSQLAGASEQYF. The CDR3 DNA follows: TGTGCCAGCAGCCAACTAGCGGGGGCTTCCGAGCAGTACTTC.

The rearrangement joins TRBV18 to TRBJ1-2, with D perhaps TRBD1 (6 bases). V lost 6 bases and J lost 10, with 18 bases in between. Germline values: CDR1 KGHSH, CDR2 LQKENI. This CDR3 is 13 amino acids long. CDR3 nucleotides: TGTGCCAGCTCCCCGGGAGGGGCAGGGGACTACACCTTC. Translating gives CASSPGGAGDYTF.

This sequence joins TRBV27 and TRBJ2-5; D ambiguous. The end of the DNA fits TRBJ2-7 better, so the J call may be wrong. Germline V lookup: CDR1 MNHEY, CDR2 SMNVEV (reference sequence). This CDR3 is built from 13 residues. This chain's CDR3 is CASSLMCPFEQYF. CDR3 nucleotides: TGTGCCAGCAGTTTAATGTGCCCGTTCGAGCAGTACTTC.

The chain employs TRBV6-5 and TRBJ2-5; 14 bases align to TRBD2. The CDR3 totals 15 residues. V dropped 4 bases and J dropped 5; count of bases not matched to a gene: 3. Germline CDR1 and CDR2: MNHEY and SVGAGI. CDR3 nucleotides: TGTGCCAGCAGTTTGGGACTAGCGGGAGTTGAGACCCAGTACTTC. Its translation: CASSLGLAGVETQYF.

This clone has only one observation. The CDR3 sequence: CASSHGMGDMASVPGANVLTF. In nucleotides, the CDR3 is TGTGCCAGCAGCCACGGGATGGGGGACATGGCCTCCGTACCTGGGGCCAACGTCCTGACTTTC. The V call is TRBV4-2, the J call TRBJ2-6, with a weak D call TRBD1 (6 bases). The CDR3 spans 21 residues. Germline CDR1 reads LGHNA; CDR2 reads YNFKEQ. V was clipped by 3 bases and J by 2 bases, with 26 bases between them.

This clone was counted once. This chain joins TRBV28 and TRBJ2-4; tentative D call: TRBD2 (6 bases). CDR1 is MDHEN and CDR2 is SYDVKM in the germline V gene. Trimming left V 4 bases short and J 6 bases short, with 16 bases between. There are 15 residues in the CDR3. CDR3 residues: CASSYHAGGGNIQYF. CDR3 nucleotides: TGTGCCAGCAGTTACCATGCCGGGGGAGGAAACATTCAGTACTTC.

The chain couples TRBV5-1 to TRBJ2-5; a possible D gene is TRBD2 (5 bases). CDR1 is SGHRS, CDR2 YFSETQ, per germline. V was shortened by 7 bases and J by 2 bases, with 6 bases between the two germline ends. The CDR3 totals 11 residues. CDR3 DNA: TGCGCCAGCCGGACTCAAGAGACCCAGTACTTC. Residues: CASRTQETQYF.

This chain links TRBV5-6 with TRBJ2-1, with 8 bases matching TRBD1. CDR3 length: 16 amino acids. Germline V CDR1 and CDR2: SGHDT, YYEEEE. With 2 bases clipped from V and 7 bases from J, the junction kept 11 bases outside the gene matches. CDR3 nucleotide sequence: TGTGCCAGCAGCTTCATTGGTGGCAGGGGGCAAAATGAGCAGTTCTTC. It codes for CASSFIGGRGQNEQFF.

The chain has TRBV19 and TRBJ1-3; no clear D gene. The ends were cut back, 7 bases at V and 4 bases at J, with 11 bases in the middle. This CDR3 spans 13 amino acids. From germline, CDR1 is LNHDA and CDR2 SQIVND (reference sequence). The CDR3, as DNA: TGTGCCAGTACCCAGATATTCGGAAACACCATATATTTT. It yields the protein CASTQIFGNTIYF.

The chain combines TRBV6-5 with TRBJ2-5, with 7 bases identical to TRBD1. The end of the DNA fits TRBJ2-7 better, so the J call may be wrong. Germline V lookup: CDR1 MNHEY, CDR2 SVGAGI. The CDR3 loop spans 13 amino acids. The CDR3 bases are TGTGCCAGCAGTAAGGACAGGTTCTACGAGCAGTACTTC. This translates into CASSKDRFYEQYF.

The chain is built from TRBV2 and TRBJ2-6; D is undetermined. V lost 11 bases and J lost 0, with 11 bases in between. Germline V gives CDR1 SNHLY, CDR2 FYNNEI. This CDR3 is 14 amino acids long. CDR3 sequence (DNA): TGTGCCGGCCTACCTGTCTCTGGGGCCAACGTCCTGACTTTC. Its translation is CAGLPVSGANVLTF. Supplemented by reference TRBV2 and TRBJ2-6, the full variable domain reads EPEVTQTPSHQVTQMGQEVILRCVPISNHLYFYWYRQILGQKVEFLVSFYNNEISEKSEIFDDQFSVERPDGSNFTLKIRSTKLEDSAMYFCAGLPVSGANVLTFGAGSRLTVL.

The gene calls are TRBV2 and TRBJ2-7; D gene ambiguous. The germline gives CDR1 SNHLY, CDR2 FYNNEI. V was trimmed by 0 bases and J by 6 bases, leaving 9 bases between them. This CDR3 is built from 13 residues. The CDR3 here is CASSEALSLEQYF. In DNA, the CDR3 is TGTGCCAGCAGTGAAGCGCTCTCCCTCGAGCAGTACTTC.

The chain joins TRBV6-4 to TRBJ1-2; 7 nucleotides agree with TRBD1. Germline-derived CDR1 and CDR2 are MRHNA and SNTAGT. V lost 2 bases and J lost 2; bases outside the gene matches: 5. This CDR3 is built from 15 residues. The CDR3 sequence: CASSDAGTDNYGYTF. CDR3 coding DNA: TGTGCCAGCAGTGACGCCGGGACAGACAACTATGGCTACACCTTC.

CDR3 bases: TGTGCCAGCAGGACGGACTCCTACAATGAGCAGTTCTTC. This gives the protein CASRTDSYNEQFF. V usage is TRBV27 and J usage is TRBJ2-1; no definite D call. There are 13 residues in the CDR3. Trimming took off 6 bases at V and 0 bases at J, with 6 bases between the two ends. The germline V gene has CDR1 MNHEY and CDR2 SMNVEV (reference sequence).

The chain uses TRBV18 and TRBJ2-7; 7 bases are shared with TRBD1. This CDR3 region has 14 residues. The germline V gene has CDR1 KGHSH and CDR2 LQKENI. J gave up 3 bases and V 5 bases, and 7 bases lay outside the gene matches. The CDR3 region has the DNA TGTGCCAGCTCATACCGGGACAGTCACTACGAGCAGTACTTC. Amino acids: CASSYRDSHYEQYF. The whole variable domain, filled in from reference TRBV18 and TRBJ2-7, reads NAGVMQNPRHLVRRRGQEARLRCSPMKGHSHVYWYRQLPEEGLKFMVYLQKENIIDESGMPKERFSAEFPKEGPSILRIQQVVRGDSAAYFCASSYRDSHYEQYFGPGTRLTVT.

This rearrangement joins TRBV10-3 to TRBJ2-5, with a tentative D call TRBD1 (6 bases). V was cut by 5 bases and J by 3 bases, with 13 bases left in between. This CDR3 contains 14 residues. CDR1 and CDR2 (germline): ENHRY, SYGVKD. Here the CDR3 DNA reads TGTGCCATCAGTCAACAGGGTAGGGAAGAGACCCAGTACTTC. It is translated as CAISQQGREETQYF.

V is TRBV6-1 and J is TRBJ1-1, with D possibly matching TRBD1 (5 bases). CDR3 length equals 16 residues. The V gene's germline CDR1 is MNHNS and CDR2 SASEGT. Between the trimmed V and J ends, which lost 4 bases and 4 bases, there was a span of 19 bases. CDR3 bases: TGTGCCAGCAGTGTCGACAGAGCTTGGGTGGGCACTGAAGCTTTCTTT. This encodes CASSVDRAWVGTEAFF.

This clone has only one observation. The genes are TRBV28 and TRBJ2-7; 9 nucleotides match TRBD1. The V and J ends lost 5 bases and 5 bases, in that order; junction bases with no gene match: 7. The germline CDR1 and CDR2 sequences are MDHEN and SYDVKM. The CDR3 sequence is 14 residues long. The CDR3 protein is CASSHRGRGHEQYF. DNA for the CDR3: TGTGCCAGCAGTCACAGGGGGCGCGGACACGAGCAGTACTTC.

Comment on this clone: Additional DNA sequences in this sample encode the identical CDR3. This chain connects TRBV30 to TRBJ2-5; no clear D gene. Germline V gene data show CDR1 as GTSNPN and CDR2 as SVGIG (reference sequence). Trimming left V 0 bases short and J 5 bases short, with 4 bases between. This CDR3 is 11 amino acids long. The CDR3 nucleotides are TGTGCCTGGAGTGTAAGGGAGACCCAGTACTTC. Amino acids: CAWSVRETQYF.

The CDR3: CASSPIGSNEQFF. CDR3 nucleotide sequence: TGTGCCAGCTCACCTATAGGAAGCAATGAGCAGTTCTTC. The rearrangement joins TRBV18 to TRBJ2-1; the D is unclear. CDR3 length: 13 residues. Trimming cost V 3 bases and J 6 bases, with 9 bases left between them. Germline V gene data show CDR1 as KGHSH and CDR2 as LQKENI.

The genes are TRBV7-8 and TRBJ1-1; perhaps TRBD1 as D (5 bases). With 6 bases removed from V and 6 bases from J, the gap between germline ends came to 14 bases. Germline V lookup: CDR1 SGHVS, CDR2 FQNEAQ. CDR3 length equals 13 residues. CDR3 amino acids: CASRTGGFAEAFF. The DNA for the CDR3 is TGTGCCAGCAGGACGGGGGGATTCGCTGAAGCTTTCTTT.

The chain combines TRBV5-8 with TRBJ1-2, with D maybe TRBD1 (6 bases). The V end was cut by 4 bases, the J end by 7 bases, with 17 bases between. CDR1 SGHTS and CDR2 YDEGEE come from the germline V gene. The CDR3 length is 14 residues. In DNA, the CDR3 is TGTGCCAGCAGCCTGGGGGGACACATGGGTGGCTACACCTTC. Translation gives CASSLGGHMGGYTF.